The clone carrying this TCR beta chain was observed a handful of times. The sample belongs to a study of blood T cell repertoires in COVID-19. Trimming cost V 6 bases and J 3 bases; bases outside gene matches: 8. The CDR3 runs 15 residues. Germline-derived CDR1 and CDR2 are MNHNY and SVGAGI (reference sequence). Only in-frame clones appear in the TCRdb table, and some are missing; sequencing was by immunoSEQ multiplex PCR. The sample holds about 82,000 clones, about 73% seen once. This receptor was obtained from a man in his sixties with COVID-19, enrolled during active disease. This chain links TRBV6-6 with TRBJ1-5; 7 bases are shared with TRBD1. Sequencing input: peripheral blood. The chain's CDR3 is CASRNGQEPNQPQHF. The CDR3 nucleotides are TGTGCCAGCAGAAACGGACAGGAGCCCAATCAGCCCCAGCATTTT.